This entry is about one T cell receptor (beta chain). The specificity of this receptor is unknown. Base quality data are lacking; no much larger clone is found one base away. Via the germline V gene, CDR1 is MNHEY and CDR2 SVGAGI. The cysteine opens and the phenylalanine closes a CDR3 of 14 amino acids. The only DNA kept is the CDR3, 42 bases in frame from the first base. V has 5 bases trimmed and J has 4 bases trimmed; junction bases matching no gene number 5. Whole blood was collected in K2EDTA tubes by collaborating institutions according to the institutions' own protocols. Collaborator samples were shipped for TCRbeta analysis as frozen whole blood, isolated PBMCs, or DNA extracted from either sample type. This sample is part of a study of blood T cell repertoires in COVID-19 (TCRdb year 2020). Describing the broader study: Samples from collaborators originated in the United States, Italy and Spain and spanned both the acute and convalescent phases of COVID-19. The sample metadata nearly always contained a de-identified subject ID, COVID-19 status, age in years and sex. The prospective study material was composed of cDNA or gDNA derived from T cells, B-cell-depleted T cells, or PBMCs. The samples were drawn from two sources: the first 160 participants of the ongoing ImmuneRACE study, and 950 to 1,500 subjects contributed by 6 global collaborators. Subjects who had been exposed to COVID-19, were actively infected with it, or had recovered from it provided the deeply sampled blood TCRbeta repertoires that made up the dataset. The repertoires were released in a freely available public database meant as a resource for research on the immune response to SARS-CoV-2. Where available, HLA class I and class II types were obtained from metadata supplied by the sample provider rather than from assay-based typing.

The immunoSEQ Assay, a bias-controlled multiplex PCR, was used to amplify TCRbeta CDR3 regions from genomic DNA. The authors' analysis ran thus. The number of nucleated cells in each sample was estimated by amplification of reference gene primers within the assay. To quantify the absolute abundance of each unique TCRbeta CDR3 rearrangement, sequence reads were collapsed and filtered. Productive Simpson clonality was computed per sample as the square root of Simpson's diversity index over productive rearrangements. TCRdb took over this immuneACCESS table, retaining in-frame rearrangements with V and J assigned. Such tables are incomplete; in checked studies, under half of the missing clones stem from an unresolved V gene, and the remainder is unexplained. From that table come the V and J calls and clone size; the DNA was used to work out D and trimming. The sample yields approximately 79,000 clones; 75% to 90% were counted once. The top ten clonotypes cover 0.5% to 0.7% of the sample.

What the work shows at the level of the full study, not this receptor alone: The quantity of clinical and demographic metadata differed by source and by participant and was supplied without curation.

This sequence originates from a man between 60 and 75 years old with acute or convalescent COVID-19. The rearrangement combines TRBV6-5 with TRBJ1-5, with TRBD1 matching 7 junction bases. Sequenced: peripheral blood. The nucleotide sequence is TGTGCCAGCAGTCGACAGGGTCCAAATCAGCCCCAGCATTTT. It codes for CASSRQGPNQPQHF.